This T cell receptor (beta chain) was documented in a study of T cells in women clearing cervical HPV infection. Study-level information: Cases were women with histologically confirmed HPV16-related CIN3 or worse, including a couple of invasive cancers. Controls gave blood once infection was undetectable; cases at lesion identification. HLA type could not be excluded as a confounder.

V shed 1 base and J shed 6 bases, with 12 bases lying between them. The CDR3 has 14 amino acids. Germline CDR1 SGHTA, CDR2 FQGNSA. Regarding this clone: Coverage ceases 3 residues before the CDR3 finishes, and the germline J gene fills in the end.

The method was immunoSEQ multiplex PCR; TCRdb's version includes in-frame clones alone and lacks a portion of them. The clone table shows some 25,000 clones, with the ten largest holding around 3.5%. The TCR originated in a woman aged 18 to 69 with a cervical HPV16 infection that either progressed to CIN3+ or cleared (not recorded which). V is TRBV7-2 and J is TRBJ1-2; D is possibly TRBD1 (6 bases). The sample taken for sequencing was blood buffy coat. The CDR3 spells CASSLGAGAHGYTF. The DNA read from the CDR3 is TGTGCCAGCAGCTTAGGGGCAGGGGCCCATGGC.